These 9 T cell receptor beta chains were all obtained from the same sample, sequenced in a study of CD8 T cells in ankylosing spondylitis. TCRdb called the 5' RACE reads again in MiXCR, with one record for every CDR3 protein. The sample includes roughly 700,000 distinct CDR3 sequences, about 20% seen only once; the top ten take around 19%. Study results and caveats: Among TCR beta sequences, a motif of under 10 highly homologous variants appeared characteristic of ankylosing spondylitis blood.

Antigen specificity for these receptors is unknown. The sequencing input was blood, either unsorted or a sorted T cell fraction (not recorded which). The receptors were sampled from a male donor with ankylosing spondylitis.

The J gene is TRBJ1-2, the V gene TRBV5-1, with D tentatively TRBD1 (6 bases). Germline V CDR1 and CDR2: SGHRS, YFSETQ. CDR3 length: 16 amino acids. V lost 0 bases and J 6 bases, leaving 18 bases between the germline ends. In DNA form, the CDR3 reads TGCGCCAGCAGCTTGGGGGGAGCAGGGGAAAAGGATGGCTACACCTTC. Translating gives CASSLGGAGEKDGYTF.

The table lists this clonotype with a few counts. The rearrangement uses TRBV6-4 and TRBJ2-1, with 9 bases aligning to TRBD2. The germline V gene has CDR1 MRHNA and CDR2 SNTAGT. V trimming: 5 bases; J trimming: 7 bases; junction bases outside the gene matches: 9. This CDR3 region has 15 residues. In nucleotides, the CDR3 is TGTGCCAGCAGTAGAAGCGGGGGGACAAAAAATGAGCAGTTCTTC. Protein product: CASSRSGGTKNEQFF.

This clonotype has only a few counts. The rearrangement joins TRBV12-3 or TRBV12-4 to TRBJ1-1, with D possibly being TRBD1 (5 bases). Trimming cost V 6 bases and J 0 bases, with 8 bases left between them. CDR3 length: 13 residues. CDR3: CASRKTVNTEAFF. CDR3 sequence (DNA): TGTGCCAGCAGAAAGACAGTGAACACTGAAGCTTTCTTT.

This clonotype appeared a few times. The CDR3: CASSVSGGYEQYF. The CDR3 region has the DNA TGTGCCAGCAGCGTTAGCGGGGGCTACGAGCAGTACTTC. The rearrangement uses TRBV9 and TRBJ2-7, with 9 bases fitting TRBD2. Trimming removed 2 bases from V and 3 bases from J; junction bases left unmatched: 0. The CDR3 consists of 13 residues. Germline V gene sequence: CDR1 SGDLS, CDR2 YYNGEE. Full variable domain (remainder filled in from reference TRBV9 and TRBJ2-7): DSGVTQTPKHLITATGQRVTLRCSPRSGDLSVYWYQQSLDQGLQFLIQYYNGEERAKGNILERFSAQQFPDLHSELNLSSLELGDSALYFCASSVSGGYEQYFGPGTRLTVT.

The chain links TRBV6-6 to TRBJ1-1; D remains unclear. V dropped 8 bases and J dropped 4 bases, with 14 bases sitting between them. CDR3 size: 13 residues. Germline-derived CDR1 and CDR2 are MNHNY and SVGAGI (reference sequence). In nucleotides, the CDR3 is TGTGCCAGCTGGGCAGCTGCGAGCACTGAAGCTTTCTTT. The encoded protein is CASWAAASTEAFF.

Notes on this clonotype: This is likely a read error, given that the CDR3 carries no conserved phenylalanine or tryptophan at its end. CDR3 nucleotides: TGCGCCAGCAGCTTGGGCCCGGGACAGATAGGAGCTTTCCTT. Protein: CASSLGPGQIGAFL. The V call is TRBV5-1, the J call TRBJ1-1; 7 positions match TRBD1. This CDR3 has 14 residues. Germline assignment: CDR1 SGHRS and CDR2 YFSETQ. V lost 0 bases, J lost 10 bases, and 9 bases stayed unmatched.

The CDR3 coding sequence is TGTGCCTGGATGTGGGGAGGTGAAGCTTTCTTT. Protein: CAWMWGGEAFF. The chain carries TRBV30 and TRBJ1-1; no clear D gene. Germline-derived CDR1 and CDR2 are GTSNPN and SVGIG (reference sequence). V gave up 4 bases and J gave up 7 bases, with 10 bases separating them. There are 11 residues in the CDR3.

The V and J genes are TRBV3-1 and TRBJ2-7; TRBD1 is a possible D gene (5 bases). V lost 2 bases and J lost 7, with 15 bases in between. CDR1 LGHDT and CDR2 YNNKEL come from the germline V gene (reference sequence). The CDR3 is 14 amino acids. The CDR3, as DNA: TGTGCCAGCAGCCAATACCAGGGCCGCAAGGAGCAGTACTTC. Amino acids: CASSQYQGRKEQYF.

The chain combines TRBV18 with TRBJ1-5, with D possibly TRBD1 on 6 matching bases. Germline CDR1 and CDR2: KGHSH and LQKENI. V lost 3 bases, J lost 2 bases, and 11 bases lay in between. The CDR3 runs to 15 residues. CDR3 in DNA: TGTGCCAGCTCACCGGGGGGCAGCGGCAATCAGCCCCAGCATTTT. It translates to CASSPGGSGNQPQHF.